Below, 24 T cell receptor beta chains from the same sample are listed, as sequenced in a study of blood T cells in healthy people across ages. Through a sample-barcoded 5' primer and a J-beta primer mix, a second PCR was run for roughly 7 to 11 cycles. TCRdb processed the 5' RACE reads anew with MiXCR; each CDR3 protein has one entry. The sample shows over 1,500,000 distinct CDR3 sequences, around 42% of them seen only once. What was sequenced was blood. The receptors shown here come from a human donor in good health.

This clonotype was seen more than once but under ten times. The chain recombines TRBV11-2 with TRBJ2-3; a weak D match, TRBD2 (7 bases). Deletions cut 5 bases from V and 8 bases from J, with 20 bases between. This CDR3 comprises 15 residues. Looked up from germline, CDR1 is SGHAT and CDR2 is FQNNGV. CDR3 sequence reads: CASSRSGGALATQYF. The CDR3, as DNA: TGTGCCAGCAGCCGGTCTGGGGGGGCCCTCGCTACGCAGTATTTT.

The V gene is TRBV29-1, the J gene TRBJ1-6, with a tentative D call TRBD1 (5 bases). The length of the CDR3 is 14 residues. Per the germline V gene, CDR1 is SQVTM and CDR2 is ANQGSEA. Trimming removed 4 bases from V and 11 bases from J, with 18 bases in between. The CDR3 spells CSVAEGPGGTPLHF. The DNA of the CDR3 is TGCAGCGTTGCGGAGGGGCCGGGGGGGACACCCCTCCACTTT.

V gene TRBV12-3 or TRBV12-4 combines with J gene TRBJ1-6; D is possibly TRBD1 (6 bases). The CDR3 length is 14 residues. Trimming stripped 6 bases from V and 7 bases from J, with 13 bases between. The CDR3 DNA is TGTGCCAGCAGGACAGGTGGGCCCAATTCACCCCTCCACTTT. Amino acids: CASRTGGPNSPLHF.

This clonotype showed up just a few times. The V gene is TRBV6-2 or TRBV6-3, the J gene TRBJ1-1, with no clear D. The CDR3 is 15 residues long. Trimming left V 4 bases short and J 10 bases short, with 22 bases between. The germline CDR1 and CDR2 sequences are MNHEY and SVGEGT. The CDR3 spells CASSSTVFHKVRAFF. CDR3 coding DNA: TGTGCCAGCAGTTCTACCGTTTTTCACAAGGTTCGAGCTTTCTTT.

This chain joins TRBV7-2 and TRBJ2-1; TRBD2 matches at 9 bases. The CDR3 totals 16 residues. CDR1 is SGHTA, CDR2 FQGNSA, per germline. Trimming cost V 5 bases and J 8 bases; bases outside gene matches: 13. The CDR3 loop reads CASSPSWVAGVYEQFF. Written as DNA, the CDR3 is TGTGCCAGCAGCCCCTCCTGGGTAGCGGGGGTCTATGAGCAGTTCTTC.

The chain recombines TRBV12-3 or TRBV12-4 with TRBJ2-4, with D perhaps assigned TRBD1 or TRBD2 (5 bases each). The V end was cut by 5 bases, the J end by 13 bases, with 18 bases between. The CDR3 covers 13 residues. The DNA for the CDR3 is TGTGCCAGCAGTCCCGGGACGGTTACCCCCCAGTACTTC. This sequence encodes CASSPGTVTPQYF.

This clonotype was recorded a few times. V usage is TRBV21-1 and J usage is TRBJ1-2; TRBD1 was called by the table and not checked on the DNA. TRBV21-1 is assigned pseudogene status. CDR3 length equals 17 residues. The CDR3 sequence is CASSKSWTGGFVYGYTF. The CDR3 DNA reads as TGTGCCAGCAGCAAATCTTGGACAGGGGGCTTCGTTTATGGCTACACCTTC.

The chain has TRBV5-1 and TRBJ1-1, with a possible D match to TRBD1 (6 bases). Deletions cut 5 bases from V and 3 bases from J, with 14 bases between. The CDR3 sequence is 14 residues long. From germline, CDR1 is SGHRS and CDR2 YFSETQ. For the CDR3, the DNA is TGCGCCAGCAGTTCGGGACACCGTTACACTGAAGCTTTCTTT. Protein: CASSSGHRYTEAFF. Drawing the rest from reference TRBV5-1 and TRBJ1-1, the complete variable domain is KAGVTQTPRYLIKTRGQQVTLSCSPISGHRSVSWYQQTPGQGLQFLFEYFSETQRNKGNFPGRFSGRQFSNSRSEMNVSTLELGDSALYLCASSSGHRYTEAFFGQGTRLTVV.

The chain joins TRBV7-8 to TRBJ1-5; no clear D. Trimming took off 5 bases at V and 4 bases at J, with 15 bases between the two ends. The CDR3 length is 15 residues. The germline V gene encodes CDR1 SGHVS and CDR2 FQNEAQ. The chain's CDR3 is CASSLHPARNQPQHF. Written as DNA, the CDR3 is TGTGCCAGCAGCCTACACCCGGCTCGGAATCAGCCCCAGCATTTT.

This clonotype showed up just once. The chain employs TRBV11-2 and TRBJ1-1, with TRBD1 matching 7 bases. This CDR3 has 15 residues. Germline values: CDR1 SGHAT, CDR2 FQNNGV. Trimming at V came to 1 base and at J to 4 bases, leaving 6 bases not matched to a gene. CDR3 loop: CASSLVLQGGTEAFF. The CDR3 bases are TGTGCCAGCAGCTTAGTCTTGCAGGGGGGCACTGAAGCTTTCTTT. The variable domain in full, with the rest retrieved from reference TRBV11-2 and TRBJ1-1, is EAGVAQSPRYKIIEKRQSVAFWCNPISGHATLYWYQQILGQGPKLLIQFQNNGVVDDSQLPKDRFSAERLKGVDSTLKIQPAKLEDSAVYLCASSLVLQGGTEAFFGQGTRLTVV.

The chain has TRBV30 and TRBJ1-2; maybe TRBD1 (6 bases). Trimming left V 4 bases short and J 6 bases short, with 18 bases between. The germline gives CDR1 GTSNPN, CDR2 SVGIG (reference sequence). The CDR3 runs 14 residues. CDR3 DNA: TGTGCCTGGATGAAAAATGTAGGGGGGAATGGCTACACCTTC. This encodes CAWMKNVGGNGYTF.

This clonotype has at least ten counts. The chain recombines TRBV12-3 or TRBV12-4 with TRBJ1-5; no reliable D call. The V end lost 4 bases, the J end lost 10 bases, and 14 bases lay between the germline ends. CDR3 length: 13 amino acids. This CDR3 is CASSYGRNSPQHF. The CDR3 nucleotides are TGTGCCAGCAGTTACGGGCGGAACAGTCCCCAGCATTTT.

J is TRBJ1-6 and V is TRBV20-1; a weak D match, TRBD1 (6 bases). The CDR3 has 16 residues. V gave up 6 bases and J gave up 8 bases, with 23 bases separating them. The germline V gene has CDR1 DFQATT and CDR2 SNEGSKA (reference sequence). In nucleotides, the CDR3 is TGCAGTGCGTCCGGGCTCGGGACACGAGGGTATTCACCCCTCCACTTT. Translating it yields CSASGLGTRGYSPLHF.

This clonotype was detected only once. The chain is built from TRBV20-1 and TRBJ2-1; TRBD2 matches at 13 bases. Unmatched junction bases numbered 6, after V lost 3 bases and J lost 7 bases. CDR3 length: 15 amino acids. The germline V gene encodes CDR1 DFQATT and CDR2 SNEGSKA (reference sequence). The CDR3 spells CSARDRLAGGNEQFF. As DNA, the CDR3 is TGCAGTGCTAGGGATCGACTAGCGGGGGGAAATGAGCAGTTCTTC.

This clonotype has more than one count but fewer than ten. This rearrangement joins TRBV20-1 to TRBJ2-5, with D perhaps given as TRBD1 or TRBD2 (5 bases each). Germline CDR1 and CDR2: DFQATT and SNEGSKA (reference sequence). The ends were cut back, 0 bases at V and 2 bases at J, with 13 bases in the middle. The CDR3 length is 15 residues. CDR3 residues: CSARDGGRSQETQYF. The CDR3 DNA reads TGCAGTGCTAGAGATGGGGGACGAAGTCAAGAGACCCAGTACTTC.

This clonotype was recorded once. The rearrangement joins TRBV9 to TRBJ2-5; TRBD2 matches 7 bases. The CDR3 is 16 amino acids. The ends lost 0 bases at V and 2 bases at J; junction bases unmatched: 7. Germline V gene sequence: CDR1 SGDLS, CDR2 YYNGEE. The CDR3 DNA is TGTGCCAGCAGCGTAGCAGTACAGCGGGGACAAGAGACCCAGTACTTC. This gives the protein CASSVAVQRGQETQYF.

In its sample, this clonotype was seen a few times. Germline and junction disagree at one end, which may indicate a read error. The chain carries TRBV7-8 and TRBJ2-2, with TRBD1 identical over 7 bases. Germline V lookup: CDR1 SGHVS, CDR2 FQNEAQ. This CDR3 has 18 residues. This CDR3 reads CARSLSGGGQANTGELFF. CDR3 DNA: TGTGCCCGCAGCTTATCAGGTGGCGGACAGGCGAACACCGGGGAGCTGTTTTTT.

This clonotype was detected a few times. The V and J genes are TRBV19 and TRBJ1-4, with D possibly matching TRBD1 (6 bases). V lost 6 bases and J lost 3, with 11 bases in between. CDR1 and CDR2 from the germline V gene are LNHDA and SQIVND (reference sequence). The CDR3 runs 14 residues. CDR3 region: CASSLTGPNEKLFF. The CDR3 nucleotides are TGTGCCAGTAGCTTGACAGGACCTAATGAAAAACTGTTTTTT.

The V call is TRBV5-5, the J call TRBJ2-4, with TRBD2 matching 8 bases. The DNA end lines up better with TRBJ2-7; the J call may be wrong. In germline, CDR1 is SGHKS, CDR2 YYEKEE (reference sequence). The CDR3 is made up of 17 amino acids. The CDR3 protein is CASSLGRAGAFEYEQYF. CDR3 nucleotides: TGTGCCAGCAGCTTGGGACGAGCGGGGGCGTTTGAATACGAGCAGTACTTC.

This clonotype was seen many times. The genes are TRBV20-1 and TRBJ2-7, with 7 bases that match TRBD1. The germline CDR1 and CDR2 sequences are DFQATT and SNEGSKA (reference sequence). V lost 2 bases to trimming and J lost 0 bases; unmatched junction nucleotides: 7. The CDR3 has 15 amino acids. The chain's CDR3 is CSARKGQLSSYEQYF. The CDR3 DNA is TGCAGTGCTAGAAAGGGACAGCTTAGCTCCTACGAGCAGTACTTC.

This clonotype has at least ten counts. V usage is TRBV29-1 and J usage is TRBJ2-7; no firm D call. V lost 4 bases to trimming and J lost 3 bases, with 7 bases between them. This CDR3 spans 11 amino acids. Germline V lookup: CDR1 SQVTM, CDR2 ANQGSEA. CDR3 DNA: TGCAGCGTTGTCATAGTCTACGAGCAGTACTTC. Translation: CSVVIVYEQYF.

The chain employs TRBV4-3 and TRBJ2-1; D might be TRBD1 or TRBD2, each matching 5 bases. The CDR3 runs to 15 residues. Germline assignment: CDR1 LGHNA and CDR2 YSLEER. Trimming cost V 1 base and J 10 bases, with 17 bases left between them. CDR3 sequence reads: CASSQAGTATGEQFF. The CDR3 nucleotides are TGCGCCAGCAGCCAAGCTGGGACGGCCACGGGAGAGCAGTTCTTC.

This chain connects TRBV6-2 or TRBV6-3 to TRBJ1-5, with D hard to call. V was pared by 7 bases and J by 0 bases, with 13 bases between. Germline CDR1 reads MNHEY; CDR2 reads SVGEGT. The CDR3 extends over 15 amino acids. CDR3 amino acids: CASTLDGDSNQPQHF. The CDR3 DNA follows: TGTGCCAGCACCCTTGACGGAGATAGCAATCAGCCCCAGCATTTT.

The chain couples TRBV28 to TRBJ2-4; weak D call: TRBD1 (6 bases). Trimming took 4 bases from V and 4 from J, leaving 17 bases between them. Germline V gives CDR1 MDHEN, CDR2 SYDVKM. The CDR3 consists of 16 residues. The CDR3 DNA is TGTGCCAGCAGTTCCGCCGGACAGTCGGGGAAAAACATTCAGTACTTC. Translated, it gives CASSSAGQSGKNIQYF.